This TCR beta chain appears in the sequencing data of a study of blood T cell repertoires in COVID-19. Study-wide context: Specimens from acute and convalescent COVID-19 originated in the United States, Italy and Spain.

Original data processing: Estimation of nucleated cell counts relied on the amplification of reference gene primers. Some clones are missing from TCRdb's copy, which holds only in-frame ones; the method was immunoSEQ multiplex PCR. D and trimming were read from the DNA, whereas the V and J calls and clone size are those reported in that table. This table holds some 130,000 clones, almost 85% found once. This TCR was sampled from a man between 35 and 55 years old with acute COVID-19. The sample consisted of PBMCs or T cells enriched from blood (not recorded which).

In nucleotides, the CDR3 is TGTGCCATCAGTGAGTATCCGGGTCCCTACGAGCAGTACTTC. It translates to CAISEYPGPYEQYF. This chain links TRBV10-3 with TRBJ2-7; D remains ambiguous. The germline V gene has CDR1 ENHRY and CDR2 SYGVKD. V shed 1 base and J shed 2 bases, with 9 bases lying between them. CDR3 length: 14 residues.